This T cell receptor beta chain is from a study of T cell responses to AZD1222 COVID-19 vaccine. The repertoire was sequenced with immunoSEQ multiplex PCR; TCRdb's copy has only in-frame clones and lacks some. This sample has approximately 150,000 clones; 85% to 95% occur once, and the top ten carry more than 0.8%. V lost 6 bases to trimming and J lost 2 bases; unmatched junction nucleotides: 9. The CDR3 loop spans 15 amino acids. CDR1 and CDR2 (germline): ENHRY, SYGVKD. The V and J genes are TRBV10-3 and TRBJ2-7, with 8 nucleotides matching TRBD1. The starting material was peripheral blood, obtained on day 0 of AZD1222 vaccination. The receptor's source is an adult in good health. The CDR3 DNA is TGTGCCATCAGGAGCGGACAGGGTGTCACCTACGAGCAGTACTTC. It is translated as CAIRSGQGVTYEQYF.